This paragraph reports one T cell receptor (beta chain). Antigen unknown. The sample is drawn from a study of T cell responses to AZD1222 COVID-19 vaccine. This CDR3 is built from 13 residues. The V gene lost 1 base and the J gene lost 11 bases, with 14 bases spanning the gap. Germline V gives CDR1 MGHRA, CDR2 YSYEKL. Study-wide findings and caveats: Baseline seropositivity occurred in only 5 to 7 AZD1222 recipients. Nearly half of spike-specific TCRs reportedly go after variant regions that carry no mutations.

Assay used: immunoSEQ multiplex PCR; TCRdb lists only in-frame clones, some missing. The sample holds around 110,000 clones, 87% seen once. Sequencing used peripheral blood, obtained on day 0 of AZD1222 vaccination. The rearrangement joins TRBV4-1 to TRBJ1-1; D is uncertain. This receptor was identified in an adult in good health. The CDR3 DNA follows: TGCGCCAGCAGCCAAGTTACGGCGACCCGCGCTTTCTTT. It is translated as CASSQVTATRAFF.